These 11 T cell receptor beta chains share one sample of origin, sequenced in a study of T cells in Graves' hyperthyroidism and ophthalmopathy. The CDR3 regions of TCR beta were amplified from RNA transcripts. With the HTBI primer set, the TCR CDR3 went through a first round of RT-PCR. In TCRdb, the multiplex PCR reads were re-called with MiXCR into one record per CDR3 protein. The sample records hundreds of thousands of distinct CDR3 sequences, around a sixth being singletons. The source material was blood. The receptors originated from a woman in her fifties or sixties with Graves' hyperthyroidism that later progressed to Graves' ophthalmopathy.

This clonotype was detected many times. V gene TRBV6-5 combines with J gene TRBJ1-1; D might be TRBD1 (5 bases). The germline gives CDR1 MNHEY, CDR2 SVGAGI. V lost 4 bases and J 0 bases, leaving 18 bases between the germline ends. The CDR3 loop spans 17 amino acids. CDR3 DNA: TGTGCCAGCAGTTTTCGTCAGGGAGGGAGGATGAACACTGAAGCTTTCTTT. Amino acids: CASSFRQGGRMNTEAFF.

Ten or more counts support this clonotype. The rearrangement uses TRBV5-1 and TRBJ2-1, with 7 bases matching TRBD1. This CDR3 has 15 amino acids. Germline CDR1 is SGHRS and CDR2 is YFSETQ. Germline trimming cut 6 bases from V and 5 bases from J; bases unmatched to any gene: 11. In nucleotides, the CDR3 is TGCGCCAGCAACCGACAGGGACGGCACGACAATGAGCAGTTCTTC. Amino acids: CASNRQGRHDNEQFF.

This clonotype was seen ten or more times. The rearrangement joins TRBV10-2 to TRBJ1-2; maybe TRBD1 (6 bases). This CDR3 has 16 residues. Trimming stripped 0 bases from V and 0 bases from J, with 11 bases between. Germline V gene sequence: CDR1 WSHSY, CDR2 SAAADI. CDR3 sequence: CASSESGGQPNYGYTF. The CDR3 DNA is TGCGCCAGCAGTGAGTCGGGGGGACAACCTAACTATGGCTACACCTTC.

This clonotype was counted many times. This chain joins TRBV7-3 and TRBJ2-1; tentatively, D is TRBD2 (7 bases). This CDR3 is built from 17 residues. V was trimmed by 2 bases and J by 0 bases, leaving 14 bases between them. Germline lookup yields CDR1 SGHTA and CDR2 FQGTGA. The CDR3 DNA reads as TGTGCCAGCAGCTTATCGACCGGGGGGCCCTCCTACAATGAGCAGTTCTTC. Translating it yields CASSLSTGGPSYNEQFF.

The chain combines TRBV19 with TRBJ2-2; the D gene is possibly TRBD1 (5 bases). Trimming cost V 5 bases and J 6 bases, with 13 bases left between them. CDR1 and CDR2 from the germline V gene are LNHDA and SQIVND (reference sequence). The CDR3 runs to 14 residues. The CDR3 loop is CASSQGGHSGELFF. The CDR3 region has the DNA TGTGCCAGTAGTCAGGGTGGACACTCCGGGGAGCTGTTTTTT. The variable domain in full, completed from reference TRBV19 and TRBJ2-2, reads DGGITQSPKYLFRKEGQNVTLSCEQNLNHDAMYWYRQDPGQGLRLIYYSQIVNDFQKGDIAEGYSVSREKKESFPLTVTSAQKNPTAFYLCASSQGGHSGELFFGEGSRLTVL.

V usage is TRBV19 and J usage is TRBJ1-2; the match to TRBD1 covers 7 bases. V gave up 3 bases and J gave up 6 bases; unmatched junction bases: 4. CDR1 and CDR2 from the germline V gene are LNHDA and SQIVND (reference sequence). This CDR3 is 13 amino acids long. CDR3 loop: CASSIQGVHGYTF. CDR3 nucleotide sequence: TGTGCCAGTAGTATCCAGGGGGTGCATGGCTACACCTTC. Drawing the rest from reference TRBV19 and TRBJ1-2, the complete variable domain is DGGITQSPKYLFRKEGQNVTLSCEQNLNHDAMYWYRQDPGQGLRLIYYSQIVNDFQKGDIAEGYSVSREKKESFPLTVTSAQKNPTAFYLCASSIQGVHGYTFGSGTRLTVV.

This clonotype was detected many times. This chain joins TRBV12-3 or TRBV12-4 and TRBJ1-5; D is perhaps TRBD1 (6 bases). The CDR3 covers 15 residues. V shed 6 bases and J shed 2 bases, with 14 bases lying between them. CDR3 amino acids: CASSQDRFRNQPQHF. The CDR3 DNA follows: TGTGCCAGCAGCCAAGACAGGTTTCGCAATCAGCCCCAGCATTTT.

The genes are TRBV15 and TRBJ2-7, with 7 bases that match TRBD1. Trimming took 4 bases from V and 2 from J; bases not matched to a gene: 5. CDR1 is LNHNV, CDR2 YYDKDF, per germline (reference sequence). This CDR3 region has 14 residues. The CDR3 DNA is TGTGCCACCAGCACCGCCGACAGGGCCTACGAGCAGTACTTC. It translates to CATSTADRAYEQYF.

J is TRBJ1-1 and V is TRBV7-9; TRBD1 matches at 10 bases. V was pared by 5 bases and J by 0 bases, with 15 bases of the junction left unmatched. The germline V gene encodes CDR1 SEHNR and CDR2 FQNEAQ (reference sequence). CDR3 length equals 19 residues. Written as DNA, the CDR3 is TGTGCCAGCAGCCCGACAGGGGGCGGGGGGGTTCTGATGAACACTGAAGCTTTCTTT. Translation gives CASSPTGGGGVLMNTEAFF.

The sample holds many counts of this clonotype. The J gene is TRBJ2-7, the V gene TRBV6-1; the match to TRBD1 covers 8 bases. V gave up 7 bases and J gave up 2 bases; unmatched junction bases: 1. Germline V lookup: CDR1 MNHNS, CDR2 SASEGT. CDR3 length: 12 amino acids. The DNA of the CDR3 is TGTGCCAGCAAGGACAGGGCCTACGAGCAGTACTTC. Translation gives CASKDRAYEQYF.

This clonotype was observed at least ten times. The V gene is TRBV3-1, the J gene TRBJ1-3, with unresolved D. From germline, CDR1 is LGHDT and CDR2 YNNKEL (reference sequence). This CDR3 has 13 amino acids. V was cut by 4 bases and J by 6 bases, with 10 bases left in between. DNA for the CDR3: TGTGCCAGCAGCCCGGACGTTGAAAACACCATATATTTT. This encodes CASSPDVENTIYF.